The clone carrying this T cell receptor (beta chain) was seen more than once but under ten times. The target antigen is unknown. Starting from roughly 0.5 ug of total RNA, TCR beta cDNA was produced with a primer in the constant region. Three rounds of nested multiplex PCR with slightly modified ARM-PCR produced TCR beta libraries. For roughly 10 cycles apiece, the opening two PCR rounds ran with TRBV1-TRBV30 forward primers and a C-beta reverse primer. Each CDR3 protein is one row after TCRdb ran MiXCR on the multiplex PCR reads. The sample has approximately 300,000 distinct CDR3 sequences, approximately 65% seen once. Both blood RNA, taken from unsorted whole blood, and germline DNA were extracted. Before the operation took place, around 4 milliliters of peripheral blood were collected. V trimming: 0 bases; J trimming: 7 bases; junction bases outside the gene matches: 4. Germline CDR1 SGHRS, CDR2 YFSETQ. The CDR3 loop spans 16 amino acids.

This sample stems from a study of tumor-infiltrating lymphocytes in primary liver carcinoma. Across the whole study: The study reported T1-T3 N0M0 tumors spanning 4.2 to 10 cm. Study observations and caveats: The samples were not sorted (they were bulk), so CD4+ and CD8+ repertoires were not compared.

The rearrangement links TRBV5-1 to TRBJ2-1; TRBD2 matches at 13 bases. Sequencing was carried out using peripheral blood. The clonotype was recovered from a man aged 40-49 years with primary liver carcinoma and hepatitis B virus infection. CDR3 coding DNA: TGCGCCAGCAGCTTGGCCACTAGCGGGAGGGGAAATGAGCAGTTCTTC. As protein: CASSLATSGRGNEQFF.